The 11 T cell receptor beta chains in this list originate from one sample, sequenced in a study of T cells in localized non-small cell lung cancer. Sequenced by immunoSEQ multiplex PCR; TCRdb stores in-frame clones only, minus some. The sample has approximately 140,000 clones, roughly 90% seen once; the top ten hold around 1.5%. This specimen consisted of peripheral blood, obtained before any cancer treatment. The origin of the receptors is a female donor of 60 years or more with stage I lung adenocarcinoma.

This rearrangement joins TRBV5-6 to TRBJ2-2, with D perhaps matching TRBD1 (6 bases). V lost 4 bases, J lost 0 bases, and 16 bases lay in between. The CDR3 sequence is 17 residues long. Germline CDR1 reads SGHDT; CDR2 reads YYEEEE. The DNA of the CDR3 is TGTGCCAGCAGCCCCCAGGCTGGGACAACGAACACCGGGGAGCTGTTTTTT. This encodes CASSPQAGTTNTGELFF.

This chain links TRBV2 with TRBJ2-3; D gene ambiguous. Trimming took 6 bases from V and 7 from J, leaving 11 bases between them. The CDR3 consists of 12 residues. Per germline, CDR1 SNHLY and CDR2 FYNNEI. CDR3 coding DNA: TGTGCCAGCAGGGTAAGGATGCATACGCAGTATTTT. This gives the protein CASRVRMHTQYF.

CDR3 bases: TGTGCCAGCAGCGGGGGACAGGGATATGGCTACACCTTC. Translated: CASSGGQGYGYTF. The chain is built from TRBV28 and TRBJ1-2; 9 bases map to TRBD1. Germline CDR1 reads MDHEN; CDR2 reads SYDVKM. The junction had 4 bases not matched to a gene; V was cut back by 6 bases and J by 5 bases. The CDR3 spans 13 residues.

The chain has TRBV4-1 and TRBJ1-3; D is possibly TRBD1 (6 bases). The V end lost 4 bases, the J end lost 0 bases, and 13 bases lay between the germline ends. Germline loops: CDR1 MGHRA, CDR2 YSYEKL. CDR3 length equals 16 residues. CDR3 nucleotides: TGCGCCAGCAGCCTGACACAGGGAGGCTCTGGAAACACCATATATTTT. Its translation: CASSLTQGGSGNTIYF.

The chain recombines TRBV7-3 with TRBJ2-1; 15 nucleotides line up with TRBD2. V was clipped by 5 bases and J by 4 bases; unmatched bases: 12. This CDR3 has 19 residues. Germline V gene lookup returns CDR1 SGHTA and CDR2 FQGTGA. The CDR3 sequence: CASSPNAGTSGRSYNEQFF. The CDR3, as DNA: TGTGCCAGCAGCCCCAACGCCGGGACTAGCGGGAGGTCGTACAATGAGCAGTTCTTC.

This sequence joins TRBV28 and TRBJ2-1; no definite D call. V lost 4 bases to trimming and J lost 2 bases, with 9 bases between them. Germline values: CDR1 MDHEN, CDR2 SYDVKM. The CDR3 runs to 14 residues. Here the CDR3 reads CASSSGSTYNEQFF. DNA for the CDR3: TGTGCCAGCAGTTCGGGCAGTACCTACAATGAGCAGTTCTTC.

The gene calls are TRBV5-1 and TRBJ2-3; 10 positions agree with TRBD2. Germline CDR1 is SGHRS and CDR2 is YFSETQ. Trimming took 4 bases from V and 1 from J; bases not matched to a gene: 6. The CDR3 totals 16 residues. The CDR3 bases are TGCGCCAGCAGCCTCCGGACTAGCGGAGGCACAGATACGCAGTATTTT. Translated, it gives CASSLRTSGGTDTQYF.

The CDR3 loop is CASSLTGEDGYTF. The CDR3, as DNA: TGTGCCAGCAGCCTGACAGGGGAAGATGGCTACACCTTC. The chain couples TRBV28 to TRBJ1-2; 8 bases map to TRBD1. CDR1 MDHEN and CDR2 SYDVKM come from the germline V gene. The CDR3 has 13 amino acids. The ends lost 6 bases at V and 6 bases at J; junction bases unmatched: 6.

Only one count was recorded for this clone. The chain employs TRBV7-9 and TRBJ2-5; D not certain. V dropped 1 base and J dropped 5 bases, with 14 bases sitting between them. Germline CDR1 reads SEHNR; CDR2 reads FQNEAQ (reference sequence). CDR3 length equals 15 residues. This CDR3 is CASSLVLLGLETQYF. The CDR3 DNA reads as TGTGCCAGCAGCTTAGTTTTGTTGGGATTGGAGACCCAGTACTTC.

J is TRBJ2-1 and V is TRBV6-1; TRBD1 or TRBD2 may be the D gene (6 bases each). Germline loops: CDR1 MNHNS, CDR2 SASEGT. Trimming removed 10 bases at V and 4 bases at J, with 20 bases between. CDR3 length equals 15 residues. The CDR3 reads CATSMVGGGYNEQFF. The CDR3 bases are TGTGCCACCTCCATGGTCGGGGGCGGTTACAATGAGCAGTTCTTC.

This rearrangement joins TRBV5-6 to TRBJ1-2; D remains ambiguous. Per germline, CDR1 SGHDT and CDR2 YYEEEE. Trimming shortened V by 2 bases and J by 0 bases, and 11 bases separated the two germline ends. The CDR3 is 15 residues long. DNA of the CDR3: TGTGCCAGCAGCTTTGGAACGGTTACTAACTATGGCTACACCTTC. Translating it yields CASSFGTVTNYGYTF.